These 16 T cell receptor beta chains share one sample of origin, sequenced in a study of blood T cell repertoires in COVID-19. Assay used: immunoSEQ multiplex PCR; TCRdb lists only in-frame clones, some missing. The sample shows roughly 75,000 clones, roughly 91% of them seen only once. The sample was peripheral blood. All receptors come from a man in his 60s with acute or convalescent COVID-19.

This rearrangement joins TRBV7-2 to TRBJ2-1; TRBD2 aligns across 10 bases. The CDR3 is 14 amino acids. Germline V gives CDR1 SGHTA, CDR2 FQGNSA. V lost 8 bases and J lost 2; bases outside the gene matches: 3. The CDR3 is CASESGRAYNEQFF. CDR3 DNA: TGTGCCAGCGAGAGCGGGAGGGCCTACAATGAGCAGTTCTTC. Filled out from reference TRBV7-2 and TRBJ2-1, the complete variable domain reads GAGVSQSPSNKVTEKGKDVELRCDPISGHTALYWYRQSLGQGLEFLIYFQGNSAPDKSGLPSDRFSAERTGGSVSTLTIQRTQQEDSAVYLCASESGRAYNEQFFGPGTRLTVL.

The chain is built from TRBV6-5 and TRBJ1-4; D unresolved. Germline V gene lookup returns CDR1 MNHEY and CDR2 SVGAGI. CDR3 length: 12 residues. V lost 6 bases, J lost 10 bases, and 12 bases lay in between. The CDR3 DNA sequence: TGTGCCAGCAGGGCACACAGCGGAAAACTGTTTTTT. Its translation: CASRAHSGKLFF.

The CDR3 DNA reads TGTGCCAGCAGTTCAGGGCCCCCCGGGGAGCTGTTTTTT. This encodes CASSSGPPGELFF. This rearrangement joins TRBV12-3 or TRBV12-4 to TRBJ2-2, with TRBD1 as a possible D gene (5 bases). The CDR3 length is 13 residues. V dropped 4 bases and J dropped 6 bases, with 9 bases sitting between them.

In its sample, this clone was seen once. This chain joins TRBV5-1 and TRBJ1-4, with D maybe TRBD1 (5 bases). The length of the CDR3 is 15 residues. Trimming stripped 0 bases from V and 8 bases from J, with 14 bases between. The germline CDR1 and CDR2 sequences are SGHRS and YFSETQ. CDR3 DNA: TGCGCCAGCAGCTTGGTAGGCGTCACAGGAGAAAAACTGTTTTTT. This gives the protein CASSLVGVTGEKLFF.

The gene calls are TRBV5-1 and TRBJ2-3; D ambiguous. Germline loops: CDR1 SGHRS, CDR2 YFSETQ. V was clipped by 2 bases and J by 1 base, with 8 bases between them. The CDR3 contains 14 residues. The CDR3 loop is CASSFDVGTDTQYF. As DNA, the CDR3 is TGCGCCAGCAGCTTTGATGTAGGCACAGATACGCAGTATTTT.

J is TRBJ1-2 and V is TRBV5-1; D may be TRBD1 (6 bases). Germline V CDR1 and CDR2: SGHRS, YFSETQ. The CDR3 has 16 amino acids. Between the trimmed V and J ends, which lost 0 bases and 8 bases, there was a span of 20 bases. As DNA, the CDR3 is TGCGCCAGCAGCTTGGCCGGATCCCGGGACAAACAAGGCTACACCTTC. The encoded protein is CASSLAGSRDKQGYTF. Combining the CDR3 with reference TRBV5-1 and TRBJ1-2 gives the whole variable domain KAGVTQTPRYLIKTRGQQVTLSCSPISGHRSVSWYQQTPGQGLQFLFEYFSETQRNKGNFPGRFSGRQFSNSRSEMNVSTLELGDSALYLCASSLAGSRDKQGYTFGSGTRLTVV.

V is TRBV5-3 and J is TRBJ2-2, with 10 bases lining up with TRBD2. TRBV5-3 is filed as an ORF, its function uncertain. V dropped 5 bases and J dropped 5; count of bases not matched to a gene: 15. This CDR3 is 18 amino acids long. CDR3 region: CARRPGSGRARETGELFF. In nucleotides, the CDR3 is TGTGCCAGAAGACCCGGGAGCGGGAGGGCCAGGGAAACCGGGGAGCTGTTTTTT.

The chain is built from TRBV13 and TRBJ2-7; 7 bases agree with TRBD1. The CDR3 loop spans 15 amino acids. J was trimmed by 4 bases and V by 4 bases; bases with no gene match: 10. Germline-derived CDR1 and CDR2 are PRHDT and FYEKMQ (reference sequence). Here the CDR3 reads CASSSTGTVRYEQYF. The CDR3 region has the DNA TGTGCCAGCAGCTCGACAGGGACCGTAAGGTACGAGCAGTACTTC.

This chain connects TRBV21-1 to TRBJ1-1; the table's D call, TRBD1, was not checked against the DNA. TRBV21-1 is listed as a pseudogene. CDR3 length: 18 residues. The DNA of the CDR3 is TGTGCCAGCAGCAAAGTGGGTCGCAGGGGGCGCGTGAACACTGAAGCTTTCTTT. This codes for CASSKVGRRGRVNTEAFF.

DNA for the CDR3: TGTGCCACACCGGGACTAGCTATAGATACGCAGTATTTT. It yields the protein CATPGLAIDTQYF. This chain joins TRBV6-5 and TRBJ2-3; 9 bases line up with TRBD2. V was pared by 10 bases and J by 5 bases, with 7 bases of the junction left unmatched. The CDR3 spans 13 residues. Germline V lookup: CDR1 MNHEY, CDR2 SVGAGI.

The chain couples TRBV11-2 to TRBJ1-2, with D tentatively TRBD1 (6 bases). V lost 0 bases and J 4 bases, leaving 9 bases between the germline ends. Germline assignment: CDR1 SGHAT and CDR2 FQNNGV. CDR3 length: 14 amino acids. The CDR3 reads CASSLEGAVYGYTF. DNA for the CDR3: TGTGCCAGCAGCTTAGAGGGGGCAGTCTATGGCTACACCTTC.

This rearrangement joins TRBV2 to TRBJ2-5; a weak D match, TRBD2 (7 bases). The CDR3 length is 15 residues. CDR1 SNHLY and CDR2 FYNNEI come from the germline V gene. V was pared by 5 bases and J by 1 base, with 14 bases between. Here the CDR3 reads CASSKVGGRQETQYF. The CDR3 DNA is TGTGCCAGCAGTAAAGTCGGGGGGCGCCAAGAGACCCAGTACTTC.

The chain is built from TRBV7-9 and TRBJ1-4; the D gene is possibly TRBD1 (6 bases). Between the trimmed V and J ends, which lost 0 bases and 4 bases, there was a span of 15 bases. The germline V gene has CDR1 SEHNR and CDR2 FQNEAQ (reference sequence). The CDR3 contains 17 residues. The CDR3: CASSLADSLSINEKLFF. The CDR3 bases are TGTGCCAGCAGCTTAGCGGACAGTTTGAGTATTAATGAAAAACTGTTTTTT.

The chain's CDR3 is CASSGWTGGAPFYGYTF. For the CDR3, the DNA is TGTGCCAGCAGCGGATGGACAGGGGGCGCCCCATTTTATGGCTACACCTTC. The V and J genes are TRBV9 and TRBJ1-2, with TRBD1 matching over 11 bases. The CDR3 runs to 17 residues. Germline V gene lookup returns CDR1 SGDLS and CDR2 YYNGEE. The V and J ends lost 3 bases and 5 bases, in that order; junction bases with no gene match: 12.

This sequence joins TRBV7-9 and TRBJ2-1; 7 positions agree with TRBD2. CDR1 and CDR2 from the germline V gene are SEHNR and FQNEAQ (reference sequence). This CDR3 is 14 amino acids long. The V and J ends lost 0 bases and 12 bases, in that order; junction bases with no gene match: 8. CDR3: CASSLAREGLGQFF. CDR3 nucleotide sequence: TGTGCCAGCAGCTTAGCGAGGGAGGGCCTAGGGCAGTTCTTC.

The rearrangement links TRBV29-1 to TRBJ2-1, with TRBD2 identical over 7 bases. J gave up 0 bases and V 7 bases, and 12 bases lay outside the gene matches. This CDR3 spans 16 amino acids. Germline CDR1 and CDR2: SQVTM and ANQGSEA. The chain's CDR3 is CSAPPWGGGSYNEQFF. The CDR3 DNA is TGCAGCGCTCCCCCGTGGGGGGGTGGCTCCTACAATGAGCAGTTCTTC.